This TCR beta chain originates from a study of blood T cells in healthy people across ages. Next came a second PCR, run for about 7 to 12 cycles, which used a sample-barcoded 5' primer along with a J-beta primer mix. MiXCR, run by TCRdb on the 5' RACE reads, gives a single entry per CDR3 protein. The sample holds hundreds of thousands of distinct CDR3 sequences; roughly 25% are singletons and the top ten take roughly 9%. The CDR3 has 14 residues. Trimming removed 0 bases from V and 6 bases from J, with 9 bases in between. Germline V gene lookup returns CDR1 MNHEY and CDR2 SVGEGT. These data are also associated with another study on T cells of mothers and their children. That investigation notes: Per mother, over 8 million TCR beta CDR3 reads were obtained; per child, about 3 million.

The TCR originated in a boy younger than 18 in good health. The specimen was blood. This rearrangement joins TRBV6-2 or TRBV6-3 to TRBJ2-1; D is unresolved. CDR3 in amino acids: CASSYSGLSNEQFF. In DNA, the CDR3 is TGTGCCAGCAGTTACTCGGGCCTATCCAATGAGCAGTTCTTC.